This TCR beta chain was identified during a study of cytomegalovirus exposure and HLA in healthy donors. Study conclusions and caveats: Cytomegalovirus-associated TCR beta chains were listed, numbering approximately 150.

The protocol was immunoSEQ multiplex PCR, while the TCRdb copy is restricted to in-frame clones and leaves out a portion. The repertoire has 68,000 or so clones, roughly 90% of them found once; the top ten carry 1.2%. As for this clone: Antigen: not known.

The specimen sequenced was PBMCs. This TCR came from a young woman in good health and CMV-seronegative.

Written as DNA, the CDR3 is TGCGCCAGCAGCTTGGAATCTCGCGTTGGAGCAGATACGCAGTATTTT. Translation gives CASSLESRVGADTQYF. The chain employs TRBV5-1 and TRBJ2-3; no clear D. In germline, CDR1 is SGHRS, CDR2 YFSETQ. The CDR3 consists of 16 residues. V lost 0 bases to trimming and J lost 4 bases, with 15 bases between them. Together with reference TRBV5-1 and TRBJ2-3, the CDR3 gives the full variable domain: KAGVTQTPRYLIKTRGQQVTLSCSPISGHRSVSWYQQTPGQGLQFLFEYFSETQRNKGNFPGRFSGRQFSNSRSEMNVSTLELGDSALYLCASSLESRVGADTQYFGPGTRLTVL.